These 9 T cell receptor beta chains were sequenced from one sample in a study of T cells after yellow fever vaccination. In TCRdb, the 5' RACE reads were re-called with MiXCR into one record per CDR3 protein. The sample holds 150,000 to 200,000 distinct CDR3 sequences, 11% seen once. This sample comprised CD8+ T cells sorted from PBMCs, obtained 15 days after the yellow fever booster vaccination. These TCRs come from a man aged 18 to 30 who received the YFV17D yellow fever vaccine.

The V gene is TRBV4-3, the J gene TRBJ2-1; unclear D gene. V shed 5 bases and J shed 6 bases, with 8 bases lying between them. Per germline, CDR1 LGHNA and CDR2 YSLEER. The CDR3 runs 12 residues. The CDR3 nucleotides are TGCGCCAGCAGCTGGGGTTTCAATGAGCAGTTCTTC. Amino acid sequence: CASSWGFNEQFF.

J is TRBJ2-7 and V is TRBV4-1; D not resolved. The CDR3 length is 13 residues. Trimming left V 3 bases short and J 6 bases short, with 12 bases between. The germline V gene encodes CDR1 MGHRA and CDR2 YSYEKL. The CDR3 loop reads CASSHAGSREQYV. The CDR3 DNA follows: TGCGCCAGCAGCCACGCCGGGTCACGCGAGCAGTACGTC.

This clonotype appeared a few times. This chain uses TRBV4-1 with TRBJ2-7, with 8 positions matching TRBD2. Germline V CDR1 and CDR2: MGHRA, YSYEKL. The V segment lost 1 base and the J segment 6 bases; nucleotides outside the gene matches: 5. The CDR3 extends over 14 amino acids. The CDR3 sequence is CASSQARGGSEQYF. In DNA, the CDR3 is TGCGCCAGCAGCCAAGCTCGGGGGGGGTCCGAGCAGTACTTC.

This clonotype was recorded a few times. This chain links TRBV12-3 or TRBV12-4 with TRBJ2-2, with no clear D. Trimming left V 4 bases short and J 6 bases short, with 9 bases between. The CDR3 sequence is 13 residues long. The CDR3 nucleotides are TGTGCCAGCAGTTCCGTGATATCCGGGGAGCTGTTTTTT. Protein product: CASSSVISGELFF.

This clonotype was seen ten or more times. The rearrangement links TRBV6-5 to TRBJ2-5; 14 bases agree with TRBD2. The CDR3 is made up of 16 amino acids. V gave up 0 bases and J gave up 4 bases; unmatched junction bases: 1. Germline lookup yields CDR1 MNHEY and CDR2 SVGAGI. The CDR3 DNA sequence: TGTGCCAGCAGTTACTCCGGGACTAGCGGGGGAGAGACCCAGTACTTC. Residues: CASSYSGTSGGETQYF.

This clonotype was recorded a few times. The chain joins TRBV3-1 to TRBJ1-2; D unresolved. The CDR3 covers 16 residues. V was trimmed by 2 bases and J by 3 bases, leaving 16 bases between them. The germline V gene has CDR1 LGHDT and CDR2 YNNKEL (reference sequence). CDR3 DNA: TGTGCCAGCAGCCAATTTGGGAGCCCTCTCTACTATGGCTACACCTTC. Translating it yields CASSQFGSPLYYGYTF. Full variable domain (outside the CDR3, taken from reference TRBV3-1 and TRBJ1-2): DTAVSQTPKYLVTQMGNDKSIKCEQNLGHDTMYWYKQDSKKFLKIMFSYNNKELIINETVPNRFSPKSPDKAHLNLHINSLELGDSAVYFCASSQFGSPLYYGYTFGSGTRLTVV.

V is TRBV12-3 or TRBV12-4 and J is TRBJ2-2; D is possibly TRBD1 or TRBD2 (5 bases each). Deletions cut 8 bases from V and 0 bases from J, with 13 bases between. CDR3 length: 15 residues. The CDR3 nucleotides are TGTGCCAGCGGGGGACCCCAATCGAACACCGGGGAGCTGTTTTTT. Translation: CASGGPQSNTGELFF.

This clonotype was counted only a few times. V gene TRBV6-1 combines with J gene TRBJ2-2; TRBD1 might be the D (5 bases). Trimming left V 8 bases short and J 0 bases short, with 7 bases between. Germline lookup yields CDR1 MNHNS and CDR2 SASEGT. This CDR3 has 13 amino acids. The CDR3 sequence: CASADTNTGELFF. In nucleotides, the CDR3 is TGTGCCAGCGCGGACACGAACACCGGGGAGCTGTTTTTT.

The V gene is TRBV27, the J gene TRBJ2-7, with D perhaps matching TRBD1 or TRBD2 (5 bases each). Germline V CDR1 and CDR2: MNHEY, SMNVEV (reference sequence). V was cut by 8 bases and J by 0 bases, with 17 bases left in between. There are 15 residues in the CDR3. The CDR3 DNA sequence: TGTGCCAGCGCCTTGCGGGCAGGGAGCTCCTACGAGCAGTACTTC. Translated: CASALRAGSSYEQYF.